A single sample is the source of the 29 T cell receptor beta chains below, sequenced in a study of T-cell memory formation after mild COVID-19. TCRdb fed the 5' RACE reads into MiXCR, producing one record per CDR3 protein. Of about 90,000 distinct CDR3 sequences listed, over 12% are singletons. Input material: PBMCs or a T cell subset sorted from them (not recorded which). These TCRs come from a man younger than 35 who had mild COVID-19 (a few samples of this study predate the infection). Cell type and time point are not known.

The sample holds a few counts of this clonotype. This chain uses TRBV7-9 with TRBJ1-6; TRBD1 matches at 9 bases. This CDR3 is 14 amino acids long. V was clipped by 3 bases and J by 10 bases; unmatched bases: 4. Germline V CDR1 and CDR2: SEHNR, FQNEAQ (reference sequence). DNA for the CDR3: TGTGCCAGCAGCTTGGGGACAGGGTTATCACCCCTCCACTTT. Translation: CASSLGTGLSPLHF.

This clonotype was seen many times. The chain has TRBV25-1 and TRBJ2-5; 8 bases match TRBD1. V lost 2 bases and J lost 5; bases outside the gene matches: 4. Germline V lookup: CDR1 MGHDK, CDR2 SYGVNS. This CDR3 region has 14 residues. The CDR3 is CASSEQGASETQYF. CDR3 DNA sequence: TGTGCCAGCAGTGAACAGGGGGCATCGGAGACCCAGTACTTC.

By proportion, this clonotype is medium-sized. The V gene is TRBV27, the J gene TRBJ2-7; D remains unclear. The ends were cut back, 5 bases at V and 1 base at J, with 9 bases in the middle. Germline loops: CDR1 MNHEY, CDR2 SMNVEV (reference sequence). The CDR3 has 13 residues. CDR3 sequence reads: CASSHGPSYEQYV. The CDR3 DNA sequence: TGTGCCAGCAGTCACGGGCCATCCTACGAGCAGTACGTC.

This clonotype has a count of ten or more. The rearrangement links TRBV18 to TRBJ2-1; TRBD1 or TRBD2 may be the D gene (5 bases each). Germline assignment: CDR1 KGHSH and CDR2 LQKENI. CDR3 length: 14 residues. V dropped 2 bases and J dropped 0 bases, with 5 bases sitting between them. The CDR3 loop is CASSPGGSYNEQFF. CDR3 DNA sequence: TGTGCCAGCTCACCAGGGGGCTCCTACAATGAGCAGTTCTTC.

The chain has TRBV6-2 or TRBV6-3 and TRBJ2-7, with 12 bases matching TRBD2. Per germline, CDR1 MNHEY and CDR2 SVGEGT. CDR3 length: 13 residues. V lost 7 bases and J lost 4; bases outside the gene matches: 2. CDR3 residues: CASTGLAGYEQYF. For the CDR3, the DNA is TGTGCCAGCACCGGACTAGCGGGGTACGAGCAGTACTTC.

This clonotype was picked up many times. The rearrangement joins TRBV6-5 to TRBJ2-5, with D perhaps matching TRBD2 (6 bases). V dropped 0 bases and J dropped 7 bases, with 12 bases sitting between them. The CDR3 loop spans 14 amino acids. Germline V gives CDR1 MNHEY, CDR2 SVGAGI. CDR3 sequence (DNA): TGTGCCAGCAGTTACTCGTCTAGCGCCCGGACCCAGTACTTC. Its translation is CASSYSSSARTQYF.

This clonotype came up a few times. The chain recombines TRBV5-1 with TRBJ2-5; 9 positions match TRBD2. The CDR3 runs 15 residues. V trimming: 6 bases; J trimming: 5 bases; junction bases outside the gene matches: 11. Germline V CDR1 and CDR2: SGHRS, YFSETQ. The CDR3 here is CASTAAGGSGETQYF. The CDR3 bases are TGCGCCAGCACCGCGGCGGGAGGGAGCGGGGAGACCCAGTACTTC.

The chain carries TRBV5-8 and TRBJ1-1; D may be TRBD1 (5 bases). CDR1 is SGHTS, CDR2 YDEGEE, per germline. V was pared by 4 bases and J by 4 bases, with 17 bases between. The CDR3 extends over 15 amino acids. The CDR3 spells CASSRTAGTGTEAFF. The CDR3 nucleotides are TGTGCCAGCAGCCGCACGGCAGGGACGGGCACTGAAGCTTTCTTT.

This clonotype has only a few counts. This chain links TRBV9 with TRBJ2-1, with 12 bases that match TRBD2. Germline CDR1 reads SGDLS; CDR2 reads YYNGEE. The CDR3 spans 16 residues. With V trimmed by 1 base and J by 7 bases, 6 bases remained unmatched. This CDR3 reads CASSVPPSGGANEQFF. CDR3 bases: TGTGCCAGCAGCGTACCCCCTAGCGGGGGGGCTAATGAGCAGTTCTTC.

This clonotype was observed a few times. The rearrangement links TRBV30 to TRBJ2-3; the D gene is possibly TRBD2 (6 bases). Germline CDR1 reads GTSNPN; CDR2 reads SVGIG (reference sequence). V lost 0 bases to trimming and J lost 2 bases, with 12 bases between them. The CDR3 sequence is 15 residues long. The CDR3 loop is CAWSVFGRDTDTQYF. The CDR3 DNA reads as TGTGCCTGGAGTGTGTTCGGGCGGGACACAGATACGCAGTATTTT.

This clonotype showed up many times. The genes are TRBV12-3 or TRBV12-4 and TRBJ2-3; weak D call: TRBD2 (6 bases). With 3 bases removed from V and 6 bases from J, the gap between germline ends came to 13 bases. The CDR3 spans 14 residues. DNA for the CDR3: TGTGCCAGCAGTTTGGGCGGGGTAGGGGATACGCAGTATTTT. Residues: CASSLGGVGDTQYF.

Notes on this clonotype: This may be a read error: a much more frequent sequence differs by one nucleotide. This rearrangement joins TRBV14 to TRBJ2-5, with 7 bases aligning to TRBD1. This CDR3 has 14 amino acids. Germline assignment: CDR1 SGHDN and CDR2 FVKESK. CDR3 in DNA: TGTGCCAGCAGCCAAGGGGGACAGCAAGAGACCAAGTACTTC. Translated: CASSQGGQQETKYF.

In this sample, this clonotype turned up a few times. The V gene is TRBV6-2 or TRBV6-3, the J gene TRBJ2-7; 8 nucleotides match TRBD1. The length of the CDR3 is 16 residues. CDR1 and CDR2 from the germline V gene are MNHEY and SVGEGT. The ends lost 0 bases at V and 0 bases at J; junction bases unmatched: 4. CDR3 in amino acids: CASSYSRTGTSYEQYF. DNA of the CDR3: TGTGCCAGCAGTTACTCGAGGACAGGGACCTCCTACGAGCAGTACTTC.

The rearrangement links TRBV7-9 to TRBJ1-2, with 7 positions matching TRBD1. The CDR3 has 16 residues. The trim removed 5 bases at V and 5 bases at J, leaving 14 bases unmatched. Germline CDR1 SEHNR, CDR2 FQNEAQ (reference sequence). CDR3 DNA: TGTGCCAGCAGCCTATATACGGTCGACAGGGTGTATGGCTACACCTTC. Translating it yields CASSLYTVDRVYGYTF.

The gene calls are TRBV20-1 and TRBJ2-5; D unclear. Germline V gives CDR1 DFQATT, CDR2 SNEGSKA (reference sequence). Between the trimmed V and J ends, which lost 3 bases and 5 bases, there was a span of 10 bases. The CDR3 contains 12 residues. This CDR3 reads CSASGRLETQYF. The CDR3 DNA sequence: TGCAGTGCTAGTGGGCGGTTGGAGACCCAGTACTTC.

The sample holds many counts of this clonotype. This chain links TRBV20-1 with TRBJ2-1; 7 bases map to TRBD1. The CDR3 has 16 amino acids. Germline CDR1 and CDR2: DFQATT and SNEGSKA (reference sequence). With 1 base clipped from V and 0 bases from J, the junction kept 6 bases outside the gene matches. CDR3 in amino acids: CSARVGGPSSYNEQFF. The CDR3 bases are TGCAGTGCTAGAGTAGGGGGCCCAAGCTCCTACAATGAGCAGTTCTTC.

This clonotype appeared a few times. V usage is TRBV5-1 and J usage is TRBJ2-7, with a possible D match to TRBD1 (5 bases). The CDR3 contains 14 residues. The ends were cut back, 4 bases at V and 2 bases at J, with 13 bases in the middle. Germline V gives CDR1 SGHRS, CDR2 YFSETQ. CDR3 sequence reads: CASSPSPGTYEQYV. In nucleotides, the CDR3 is TGCGCCAGCAGCCCGAGCCCAGGGACCTACGAGCAGTACGTC.

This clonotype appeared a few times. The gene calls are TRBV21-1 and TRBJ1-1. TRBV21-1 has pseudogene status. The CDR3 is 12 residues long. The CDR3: CASSNFCPEAFF. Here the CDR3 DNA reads TGTGCCAGCAGCAACTTCTGCCCTGAAGCTTTCTTT.

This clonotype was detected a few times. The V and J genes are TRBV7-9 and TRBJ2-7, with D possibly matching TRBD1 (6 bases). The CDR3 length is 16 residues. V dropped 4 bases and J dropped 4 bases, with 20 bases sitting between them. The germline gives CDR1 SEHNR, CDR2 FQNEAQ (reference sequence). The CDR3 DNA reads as TGTGCCAGCAGCTCGAAACAGGGAAATACCGTGTACGAGCAGTACTTC. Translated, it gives CASSSKQGNTVYEQYF. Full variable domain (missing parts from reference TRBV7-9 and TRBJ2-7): DTGVSQNPRHKITKRGQNVTFRCDPISEHNRLYWYRQTLGQGPEFLTYFQNEAQLEKSRLLSDRFSAERPKGSFSTLEIQRTEQGDSAMYLCASSSKQGNTVYEQYFGPGTRLTVT.

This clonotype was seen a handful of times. The DNA for the CDR3 is TGTGCCAGCAGCTGGACAGGGCAAGAGACCCAGTACTTC. Protein product: CASSWTGQETQYF. The rearrangement joins TRBV28 to TRBJ2-5; 8 nucleotides match TRBD1. CDR3 length: 13 residues. The V gene's germline CDR1 is MDHEN and CDR2 SYDVKM. The trim removed 6 bases at V and 2 bases at J, leaving 2 bases unmatched.

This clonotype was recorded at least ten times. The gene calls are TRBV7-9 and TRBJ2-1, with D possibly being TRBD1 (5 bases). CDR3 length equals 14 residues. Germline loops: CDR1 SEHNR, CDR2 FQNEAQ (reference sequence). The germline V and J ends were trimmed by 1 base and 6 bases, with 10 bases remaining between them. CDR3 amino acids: CASSLGGLSNEQFF. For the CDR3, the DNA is TGTGCCAGCAGCTTAGGGGGCCTTAGCAATGAGCAGTTCTTC.

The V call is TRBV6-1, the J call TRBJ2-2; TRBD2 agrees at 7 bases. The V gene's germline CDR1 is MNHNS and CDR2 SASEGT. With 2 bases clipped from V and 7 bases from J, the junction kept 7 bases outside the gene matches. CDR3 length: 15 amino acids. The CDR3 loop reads CASSEWKGGNGELFF. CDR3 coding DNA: TGTGCCAGCAGTGAATGGAAGGGAGGGAACGGGGAGCTGTTTTTT.

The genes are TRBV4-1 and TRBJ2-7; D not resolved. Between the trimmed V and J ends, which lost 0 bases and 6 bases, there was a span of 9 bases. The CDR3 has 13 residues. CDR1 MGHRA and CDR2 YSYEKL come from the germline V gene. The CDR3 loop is CASSQDLVSEQYF. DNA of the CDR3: TGCGCCAGCAGCCAAGATTTGGTCAGCGAGCAGTACTTC.

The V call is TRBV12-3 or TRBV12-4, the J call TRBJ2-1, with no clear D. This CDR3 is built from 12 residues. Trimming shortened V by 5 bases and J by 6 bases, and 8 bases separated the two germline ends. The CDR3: CASSARINEQFF. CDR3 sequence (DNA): TGTGCCAGCAGTGCTCGGATCAATGAGCAGTTCTTC.

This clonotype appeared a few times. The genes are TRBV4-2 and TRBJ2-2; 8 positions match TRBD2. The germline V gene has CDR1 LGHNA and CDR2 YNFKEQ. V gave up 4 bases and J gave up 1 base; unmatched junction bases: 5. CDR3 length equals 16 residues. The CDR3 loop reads CASSPLSGGNTGELFF. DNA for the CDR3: TGTGCCAGCAGCCCTCTCAGCGGGGGGAACACCGGGGAGCTGTTTTTT.

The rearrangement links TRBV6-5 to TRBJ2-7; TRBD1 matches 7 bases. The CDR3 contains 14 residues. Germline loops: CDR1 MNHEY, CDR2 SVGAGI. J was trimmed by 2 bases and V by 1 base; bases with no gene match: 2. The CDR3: CASSYFGQAYEQYF. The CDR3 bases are TGTGCCAGCAGTTACTTCGGACAGGCCTACGAGCAGTACTTC.

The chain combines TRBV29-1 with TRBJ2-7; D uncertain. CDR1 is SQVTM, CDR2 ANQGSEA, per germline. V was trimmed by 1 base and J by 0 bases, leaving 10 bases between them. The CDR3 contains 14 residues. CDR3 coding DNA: TGCAGCGTTGAAGTGCCTCTGAGCTCCTACGAGCAGTACGTC. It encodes CSVEVPLSSYEQYV.

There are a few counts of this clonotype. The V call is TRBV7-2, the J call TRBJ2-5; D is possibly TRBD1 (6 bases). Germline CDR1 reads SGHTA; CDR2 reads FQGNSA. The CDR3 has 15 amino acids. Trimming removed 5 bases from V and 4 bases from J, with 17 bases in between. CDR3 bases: TGTGCCAGCAGCCCCACAGGGCGAGATTCAGAGACCCAGTACTTC. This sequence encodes CASSPTGRDSETQYF. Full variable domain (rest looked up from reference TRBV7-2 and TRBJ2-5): GAGVSQSPSNKVTEKGKDVELRCDPISGHTALYWYRQSLGQGLEFLIYFQGNSAPDKSGLPSDRFSAERTGGSVSTLTIQRTQQEDSAVYLCASSPTGRDSETQYFGPGTRLLVL.

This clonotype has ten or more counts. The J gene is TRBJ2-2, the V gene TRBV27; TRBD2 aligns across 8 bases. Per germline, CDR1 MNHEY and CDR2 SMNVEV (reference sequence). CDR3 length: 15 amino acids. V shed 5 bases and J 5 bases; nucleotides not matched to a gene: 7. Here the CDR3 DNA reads TGTGCCAGCAGTCCGGGACTAGTTGGAACCGGGGAGCTGTTTTTT. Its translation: CASSPGLVGTGELFF.